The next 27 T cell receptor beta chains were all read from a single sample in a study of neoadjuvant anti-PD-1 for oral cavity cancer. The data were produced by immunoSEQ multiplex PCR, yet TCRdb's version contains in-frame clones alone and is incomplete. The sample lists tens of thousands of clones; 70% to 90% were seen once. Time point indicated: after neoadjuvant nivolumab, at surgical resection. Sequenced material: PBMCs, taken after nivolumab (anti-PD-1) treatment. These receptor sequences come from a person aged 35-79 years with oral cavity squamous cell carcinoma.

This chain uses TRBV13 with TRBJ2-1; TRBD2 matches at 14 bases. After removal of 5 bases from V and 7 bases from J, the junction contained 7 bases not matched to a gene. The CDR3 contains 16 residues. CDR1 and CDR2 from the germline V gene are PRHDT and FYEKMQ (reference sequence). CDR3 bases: TGTGCCAGCAGCCTCCCTGGACTAGCGGGAGGTAATGAGCAGTTCTTC. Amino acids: CASSLPGLAGGNEQFF.

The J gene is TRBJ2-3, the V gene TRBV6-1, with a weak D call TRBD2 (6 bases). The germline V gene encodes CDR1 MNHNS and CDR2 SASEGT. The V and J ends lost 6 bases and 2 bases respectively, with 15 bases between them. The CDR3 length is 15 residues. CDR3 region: CASSMTRVTTDTQYF. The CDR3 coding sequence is TGTGCCAGCAGCATGACTAGGGTTACCACAGATACGCAGTATTTT.

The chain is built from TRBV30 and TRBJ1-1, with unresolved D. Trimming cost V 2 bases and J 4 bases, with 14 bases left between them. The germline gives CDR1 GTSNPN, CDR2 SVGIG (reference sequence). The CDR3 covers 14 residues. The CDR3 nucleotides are TGTGCCTGGAGTCCCCTCGGAGGAGGCACTGAAGCTTTCTTT. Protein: CAWSPLGGGTEAFF.

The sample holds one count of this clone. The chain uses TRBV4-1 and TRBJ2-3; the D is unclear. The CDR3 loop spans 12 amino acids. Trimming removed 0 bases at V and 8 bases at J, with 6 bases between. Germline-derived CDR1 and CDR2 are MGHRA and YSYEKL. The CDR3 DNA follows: TGCGCCAGCAGCCAAGAGTTGGGTACGCAGTATTTT. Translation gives CASSQELGTQYF.

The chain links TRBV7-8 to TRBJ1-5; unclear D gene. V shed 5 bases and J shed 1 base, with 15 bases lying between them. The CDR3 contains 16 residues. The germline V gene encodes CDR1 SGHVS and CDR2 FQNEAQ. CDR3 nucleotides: TGTGCCAGCAGCGGCGGAGGGTTAGTCAGCAATCAGCCCCAGCATTTT. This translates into CASSGGGLVSNQPQHF.

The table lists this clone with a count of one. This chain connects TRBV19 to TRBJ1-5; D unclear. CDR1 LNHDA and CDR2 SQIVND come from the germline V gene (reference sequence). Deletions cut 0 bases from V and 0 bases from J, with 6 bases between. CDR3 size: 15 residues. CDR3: CASSIEPYSNQPQHF. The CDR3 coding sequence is TGTGCCAGTAGTATAGAACCCTATAGCAATCAGCCCCAGCATTTT.

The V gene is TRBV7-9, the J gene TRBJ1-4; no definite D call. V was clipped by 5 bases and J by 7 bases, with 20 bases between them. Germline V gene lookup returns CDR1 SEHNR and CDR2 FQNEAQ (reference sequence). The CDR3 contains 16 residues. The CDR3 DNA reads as TGTGCCAGCAGCCCCTCGACCGGGTTGATGATTGAAAAACTGTTTTTT. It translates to CASSPSTGLMIEKLFF.

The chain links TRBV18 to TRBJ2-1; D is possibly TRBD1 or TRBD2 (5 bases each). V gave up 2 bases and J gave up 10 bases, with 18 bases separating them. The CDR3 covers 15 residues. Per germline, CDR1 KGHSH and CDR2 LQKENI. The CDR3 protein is CASSPAEGSYREQFF. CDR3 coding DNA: TGTGCCAGCTCACCAGCAGAGGGGAGTTATCGAGAGCAGTTCTTC.

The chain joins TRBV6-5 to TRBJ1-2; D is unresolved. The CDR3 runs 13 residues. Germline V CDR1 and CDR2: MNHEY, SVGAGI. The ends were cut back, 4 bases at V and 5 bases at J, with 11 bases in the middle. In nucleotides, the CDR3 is TGTGCCAGCAGTTTATCCGGTTCATATGGCTACACCTTC. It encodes CASSLSGSYGYTF.

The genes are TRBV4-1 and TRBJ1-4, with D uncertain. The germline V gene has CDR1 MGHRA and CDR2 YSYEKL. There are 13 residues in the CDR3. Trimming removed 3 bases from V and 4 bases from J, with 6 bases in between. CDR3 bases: TGCGCCAGCAGCCAGAGAAGTAATGAAAAACTGTTTTTT. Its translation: CASSQRSNEKLFF.

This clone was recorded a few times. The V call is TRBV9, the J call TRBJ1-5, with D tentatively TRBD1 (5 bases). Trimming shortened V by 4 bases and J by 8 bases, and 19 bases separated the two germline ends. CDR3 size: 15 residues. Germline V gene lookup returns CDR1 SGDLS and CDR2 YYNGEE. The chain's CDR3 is CASSPGGNSWEPQHF. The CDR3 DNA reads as TGTGCCAGCAGCCCCGGGGGTAACAGCTGGGAGCCCCAGCATTTT.

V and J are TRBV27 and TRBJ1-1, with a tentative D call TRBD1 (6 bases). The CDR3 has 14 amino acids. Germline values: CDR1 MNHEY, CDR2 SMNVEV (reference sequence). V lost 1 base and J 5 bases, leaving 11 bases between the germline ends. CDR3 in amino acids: CASSLFSGTTEAFF. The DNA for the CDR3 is TGTGCCAGCAGTTTATTTTCCGGGACAACTGAAGCTTTCTTT.

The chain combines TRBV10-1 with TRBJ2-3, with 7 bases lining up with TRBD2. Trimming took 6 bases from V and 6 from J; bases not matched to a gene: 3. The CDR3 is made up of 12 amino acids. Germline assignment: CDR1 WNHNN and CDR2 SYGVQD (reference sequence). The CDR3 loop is CASSLGRDTQYF. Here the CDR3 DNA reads TGCGCCAGCAGCCTCGGGAGGGATACGCAGTATTTT.

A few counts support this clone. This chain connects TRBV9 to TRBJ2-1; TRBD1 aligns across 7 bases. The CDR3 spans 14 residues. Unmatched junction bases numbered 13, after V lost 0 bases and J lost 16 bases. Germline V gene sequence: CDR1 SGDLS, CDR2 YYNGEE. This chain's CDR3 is CASSVEWVGTEVFF. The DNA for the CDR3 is TGTGCCAGCAGCGTAGAATGGGTGGGGACAGAAGTTTTCTTC. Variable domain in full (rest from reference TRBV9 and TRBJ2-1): DSGVTQTPKHLITATGQRVTLRCSPRSGDLSVYWYQQSLDQGLQFLIQYYNGEERAKGNILERFSAQQFPDLHSELNLSSLELGDSALYFCASSVEWVGTEVFFGPGTRLTVL.

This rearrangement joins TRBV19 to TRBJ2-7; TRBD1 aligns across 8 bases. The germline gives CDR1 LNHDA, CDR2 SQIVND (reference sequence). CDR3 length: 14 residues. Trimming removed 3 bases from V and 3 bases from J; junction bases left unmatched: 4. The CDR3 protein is CASSMDRADYEQYF. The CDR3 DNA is TGTGCCAGTAGTATGGACAGGGCGGACTACGAGCAGTACTTC.

The CDR3 here is CASSKRGIRQGGTGELFF. The CDR3 coding sequence is TGTGCCAGCAGCAAAAGGGGGATACGACAGGGTGGCACCGGGGAGCTGTTTTTT. This chain joins TRBV21-1 and TRBJ2-2; whether TRBD1, the table's D call, matches the DNA was not checked. TRBV21-1 is classified as a pseudogene. The CDR3 contains 18 residues.

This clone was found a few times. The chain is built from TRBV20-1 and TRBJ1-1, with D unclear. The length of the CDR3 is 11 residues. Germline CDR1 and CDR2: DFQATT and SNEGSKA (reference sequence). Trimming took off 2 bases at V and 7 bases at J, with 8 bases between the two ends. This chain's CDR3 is CSARQAGEAFF. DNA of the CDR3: TGCAGTGCTAGACAGGCTGGTGAAGCTTTCTTT.

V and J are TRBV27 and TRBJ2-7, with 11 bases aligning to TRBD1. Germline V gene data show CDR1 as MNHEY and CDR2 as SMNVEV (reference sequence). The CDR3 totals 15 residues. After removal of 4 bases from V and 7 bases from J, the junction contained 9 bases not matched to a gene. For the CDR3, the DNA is TGTGCCAGCAGTTCGACCGGGACAGGGGGTTGGGAGCAGTACTTC. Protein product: CASSSTGTGGWEQYF.

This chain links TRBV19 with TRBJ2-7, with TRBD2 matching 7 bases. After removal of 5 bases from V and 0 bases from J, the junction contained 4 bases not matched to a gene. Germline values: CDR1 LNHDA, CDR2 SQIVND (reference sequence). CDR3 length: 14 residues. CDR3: CASSRRDYSYEQYF. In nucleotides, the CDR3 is TGTGCCAGTAGTCGCCGGGACTACTCCTACGAGCAGTACTTC.

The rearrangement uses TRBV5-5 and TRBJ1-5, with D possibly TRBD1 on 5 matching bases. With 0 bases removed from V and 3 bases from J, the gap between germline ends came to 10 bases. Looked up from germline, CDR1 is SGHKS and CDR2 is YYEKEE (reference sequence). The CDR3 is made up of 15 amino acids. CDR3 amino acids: CASSLGGRDNQPQHF. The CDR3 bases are TGTGCCAGCAGCTTGGGGGGACGGGACAATCAGCCCCAGCATTTT.

CDR3 amino acids: CAWSVAGNWANVLTF. CDR3 DNA sequence: TGTGCCTGGAGTGTAGCAGGGAACTGGGCCAACGTCCTGACTTTC. The chain recombines TRBV30 with TRBJ2-6, with a weak D call TRBD1 (5 bases). The germline V and J ends were trimmed by 0 bases and 5 bases, with 11 bases remaining between them. The CDR3 extends over 15 amino acids. Germline V gene data show CDR1 as GTSNPN and CDR2 as SVGIG (reference sequence).

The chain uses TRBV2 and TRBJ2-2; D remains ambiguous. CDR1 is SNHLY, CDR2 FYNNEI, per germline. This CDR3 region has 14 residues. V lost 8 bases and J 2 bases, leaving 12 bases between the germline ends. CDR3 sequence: CASRSVGNTGELFF. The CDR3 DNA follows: TGTGCCAGCCGAAGCGTAGGTAACACCGGGGAGCTGTTTTTT.

Here the CDR3 reads CASSLVMGMSYGYTF. The CDR3 DNA sequence: TGCGCCAGCAGCTTGGTGATGGGAATGAGCTATGGCTACACCTTC. The rearrangement uses TRBV5-1 and TRBJ1-2; D is unresolved. This CDR3 spans 15 amino acids. Germline CDR1 and CDR2: SGHRS and YFSETQ. V lost 0 bases and J 4 bases, leaving 13 bases between the germline ends.

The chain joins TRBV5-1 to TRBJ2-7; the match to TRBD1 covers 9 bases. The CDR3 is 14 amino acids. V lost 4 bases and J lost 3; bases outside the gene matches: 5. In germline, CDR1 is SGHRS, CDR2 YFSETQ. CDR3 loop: CASSPDRGGYEQYF. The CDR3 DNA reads TGCGCCAGCAGCCCGGACAGGGGAGGCTACGAGCAGTACTTC.

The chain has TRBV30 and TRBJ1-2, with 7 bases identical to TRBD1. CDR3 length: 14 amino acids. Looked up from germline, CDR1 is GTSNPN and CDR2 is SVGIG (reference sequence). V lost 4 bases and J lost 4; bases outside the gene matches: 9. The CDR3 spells CAWNPRDRIYGYTF. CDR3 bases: TGTGCCTGGAACCCCCGGGACAGAATCTATGGCTACACCTTC.

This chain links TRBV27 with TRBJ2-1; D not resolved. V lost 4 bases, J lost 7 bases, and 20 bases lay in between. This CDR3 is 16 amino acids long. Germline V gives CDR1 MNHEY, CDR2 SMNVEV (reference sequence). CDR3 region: CASSSPATHALNEQFF. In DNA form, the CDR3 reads TGTGCCAGCAGTTCCCCGGCGACCCACGCACTGAATGAGCAGTTCTTC.

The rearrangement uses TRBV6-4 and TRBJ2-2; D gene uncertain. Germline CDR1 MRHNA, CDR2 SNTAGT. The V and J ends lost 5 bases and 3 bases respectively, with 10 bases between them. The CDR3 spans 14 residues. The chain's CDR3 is CASSRLPYTGELFF. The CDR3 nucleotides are TGTGCCAGCAGTCGACTCCCGTACACCGGGGAGCTGTTTTTT.